Shown below are 18 T cell receptor beta chains from a single sample sequenced in a study of blood T cells in healthy people across ages. Primers used in a second PCR of roughly 6 to 12 cycles were a sample-barcoded 5' primer and a J-beta primer mix. TCRdb passed the 5' RACE reads through MiXCR, listing each CDR3 protein once. The sample holds 600,000 to 800,000 distinct CDR3 sequences, over 40% seen once. Source material: blood. Every receptor here comes from a woman aged 80 or over in good health.

The rearrangement links TRBV20-1 to TRBJ2-3, with 8 positions matching TRBD2. The junction had 2 bases not matched to a gene; V was cut back by 1 base and J by 2 bases. The CDR3 totals 14 residues. Germline V gene data show CDR1 as DFQATT and CDR2 as SNEGSKA (reference sequence). The CDR3 sequence: CSARGGLATDTQYF. The CDR3 nucleotides read TGCAGTGCTAGAGGTGGACTAGCCACAGATACGCAGTATTTT.

V and J are TRBV28 and TRBJ1-1, with a possible D match to TRBD1 (5 bases). The CDR3 runs to 12 residues. V was pared by 3 bases and J by 10 bases, with 12 bases between. CDR1 and CDR2 from the germline V gene are MDHEN and SYDVKM. In DNA, the CDR3 is TGTGCCAGCAGTTTTCAGGGTTTAAGAGCTTTCTTT. Translation: CASSFQGLRAFF. Full variable domain (missing parts from reference TRBV28 and TRBJ1-1): DVKVTQSSRYLVKRTGEKVFLECVQDMDHENMFWYRQDPGLGLRLIYFSYDVKMKEKGDIPEGYSVSREKKERFSLILESASTNQTSMYLCASSFQGLRAFFGQGTRLTVV.

This clonotype was observed at least ten times. The J gene is TRBJ2-1, the V gene TRBV20-1; D perhaps matches TRBD1 (5 bases). CDR3 length: 16 amino acids. Trimming took 5 bases from V and 0 from J, leaving 17 bases between them. Germline CDR1 DFQATT, CDR2 SNEGSKA (reference sequence). The chain's CDR3 is CSAPRGGQFSYNEQFF. CDR3 bases: TGCAGTGCTCCAAGGGGCGGACAATTCTCCTACAATGAGCAGTTCTTC.

For this clonotype: A read error is possible here, since a much larger clone lies one base away. This rearrangement joins TRBV20-1 to TRBJ2-1; TRBD2 is a possible D gene (6 bases). The germline V gene encodes CDR1 DFQATT and CDR2 SNEGSKA (reference sequence). The CDR3 covers 15 residues. CDR3 sequence reads: CSDRESWRGDNEQFF. Here the CDR3 DNA reads TGCAGTGATAGAGAGAGCTGGCGGGGCGACAATGAGCAGTTCTTC.

This chain connects TRBV6-1 to TRBJ1-2, with unresolved D. Deletions cut 0 bases from V and 1 base from J, with 9 bases between. The CDR3 is 15 amino acids. CDR1 and CDR2 (germline): MNHNS, SASEGT. The CDR3 protein is CASSEAVGLNYGYTF. CDR3 nucleotide sequence: TGTGCCAGCAGTGAAGCGGTCGGACTTAACTATGGCTACACCTTC.

A few counts support this clonotype. This may arise from a read error, as a much more abundant clone is one base away. The J gene is TRBJ2-5, the V gene TRBV6-5; D is undetermined. Germline V CDR1 and CDR2: MNHEY, SVGAGI. V was shortened by 0 bases and J by 13 bases, with 12 bases between the two germline ends. CDR3 size: 12 residues. The CDR3 sequence: CASSYSGGPRYF. CDR3 bases: TGTGCCAGCAGTTACTCTGGCGGTCCTCGGTACTTC.

J is TRBJ2-7 and V is TRBV2; 10 positions agree with TRBD1. Germline V CDR1 and CDR2: SNHLY, FYNNEI. This CDR3 has 14 residues. After removal of 6 bases from V and 4 bases from J, the junction contained 6 bases not matched to a gene. The CDR3 spells CASRSGTGEYEQYF. CDR3 DNA: TGTGCCAGCAGATCCGGGACAGGGGAATACGAGCAGTACTTC.

The chain links TRBV5-8 to TRBJ2-1; D uncertain. This CDR3 has 12 residues. Trimming left V 0 bases short and J 8 bases short, with 6 bases between. Germline V gene data show CDR1 as SGHTS and CDR2 as YDEGEE. The CDR3: CASSLAVDEQFF. As DNA, the CDR3 is TGTGCCAGCAGCTTGGCGGTCGATGAGCAGTTCTTC.

This clonotype has a count of ten or more. The rearrangement links TRBV29-1 to TRBJ2-3, with 9 bases matching TRBD2. The CDR3 sequence is 14 residues long. Germline V gene sequence: CDR1 SQVTM, CDR2 ANQGSEA. The V and J ends lost 4 bases and 3 bases, in that order; junction bases with no gene match: 5. CDR3 amino acids: CSVARAGGTDTQYF. CDR3 DNA: TGCAGCGTTGCCCGTGCGGGGGGGACAGATACGCAGTATTTT.

With regard to this clonotype: A read error may account for a junction end that differs from germline. The V and J genes are TRBV7-9 and TRBJ2-3; possible D gene TRBD2, 5 bases. This CDR3 spans 15 amino acids. CDR1 is SEHNR and CDR2 is FQNEAQ in the germline V gene (reference sequence). CDR3 loop: CTSSLLGGSTDTQYF. CDR3 bases: TGTACCAGCAGCTTACTGGGCGGGAGCACAGATACGCAGTATTTT.

V gene TRBV30 combines with J gene TRBJ2-1; D uncertain. The germline V gene encodes CDR1 GTSNPN and CDR2 SVGIG (reference sequence). The V gene lost 2 bases and the J gene lost 7 bases, with 9 bases spanning the gap. The CDR3 covers 12 residues. CDR3 sequence: CAWSSTKNEQFF. CDR3 DNA: TGTGCCTGGAGTTCCACCAAAAATGAGCAGTTCTTC.

The chain couples TRBV12-3 or TRBV12-4 to TRBJ1-1; no firm D call. Deletions cut 2 bases from V and 7 bases from J, with 8 bases between. The length of the CDR3 is 12 residues. This chain's CDR3 is CASSLNLLEAFF. DNA of the CDR3: TGTGCCAGCAGTTTAAATCTACTTGAAGCTTTCTTT.

This clonotype was seen at least ten times. The genes are TRBV14 and TRBJ2-1; D is possibly TRBD1 (5 bases). CDR1 SGHDN and CDR2 FVKESK come from the germline V gene. This CDR3 is 21 amino acids long. V lost 4 bases and J lost 0, with 28 bases in between. DNA of the CDR3: TGTGCCAGCAGCCGACGGCCAATCAGCACAGGCCCCTTAAGCTCCTACAATGAGCAGTTCTTC. Amino acid sequence: CASSRRPISTGPLSSYNEQFF.

This clonotype appeared once. An end of the junction differs from the germline gene, which may be a read error. The chain joins TRBV7-8 to TRBJ2-7, with 15 bases that match TRBD2. The CDR3 loop spans 18 amino acids. Germline loops: CDR1 SGHVS, CDR2 FQNEAQ. CDR3 loop: CAGSLTGTSGRNSYEQYF. The CDR3 DNA reads TGTGCCGGCAGCCTCACCGGGACTAGCGGGAGGAACTCCTACGAGCAGTACTTC.

This clonotype was counted many times. J is TRBJ2-7 and V is TRBV9, with D hard to call. CDR1 and CDR2 from the germline V gene are SGDLS and YYNGEE. V was cut by 3 bases and J by 3 bases, with 19 bases left in between. The CDR3 has 16 residues. The CDR3 loop reads CASSAFSSLGFYEQYF. For the CDR3, the DNA is TGTGCCAGCAGCGCGTTCTCCTCATTGGGGTTCTACGAGCAGTACTTC.

For this clonotype: This may stem from a read error, because a much larger clone lies one nucleotide away. The chain couples TRBV3-1 to TRBJ2-7, with no clear D. This CDR3 has 15 amino acids. The germline V gene encodes CDR1 LGHDT and CDR2 YNNKEL (reference sequence). Deletions cut 5 bases from V and 7 bases from J, with 21 bases between. CDR3 bases: TGTGCCAGCAGCTCCCTGTCCGGGTCCTACAATGAGCAGTACTTC. Its protein product is CASSSLSGSYNEQYF.

This clonotype was recorded many times. This chain links TRBV11-1 with TRBJ2-3, with 7 bases fitting TRBD2. Germline CDR1 reads SGHAT; CDR2 reads FQDESV (reference sequence). Unmatched junction bases numbered 8, after V lost 3 bases and J lost 2 bases. The length of the CDR3 is 16 residues. CDR3 DNA: TGTGCCAGCAGCTTGGGGCGGGAGTGGAACACAGATACGCAGTATTTT. Amino acid sequence: CASSLGREWNTDTQYF. Variable domain in full (rest from reference TRBV11-1 and TRBJ2-3): EAEVAQSPRYKITEKSQAVAFWCDPISGHATLYWYRQILGQGPELLVQFQDESVVDDSQLPKDRFSAERLKGVDSTLKIQPAELGDSAMYLCASSLGREWNTDTQYFGPGTRLTVL.

The rearrangement links TRBV10-3 to TRBJ2-1; no clear D gene. V lost 5 bases and J lost 11, with 7 bases in between. Germline CDR1 reads ENHRY; CDR2 reads SYGVKD. The CDR3 runs 10 residues. CDR3: CAISPQKQFF. For the CDR3, the DNA is TGTGCCATCAGTCCCCAAAAGCAGTTCTTC.